A single sample gave rise to the 20 T cell receptor beta chains below, sequenced in a study of beta chain features in type 1 diabetes. The isolated RNA, all of it, was reverse transcribed, so expressed TCRB transcripts were what got sequenced. Measured with immunoSEQ multiplex PCR; TCRdb has only the in-frame clones, and not every one. The sample consists of some 100,000 clones, 40% of them appearing once. Sequencing was done on a sample of stem cell memory CD4+ T cells from blood. Receptors were obtained from a woman aged 18-35 years in good health.

The chain has TRBV4-2 and TRBJ1-4, with 9 bases identical to TRBD1. The CDR3 totals 17 residues. Trimming at V came to 0 bases and at J to 10 bases, leaving 12 bases not matched to a gene. Germline CDR1 is LGHNA and CDR2 is YNFKEQ. The CDR3 DNA sequence: TGTGCCAGCAGCCAAGAACTCGGGAGACAGGGGGGGGGAAAACTGTTTTTT. Its protein is CASSQELGRQGGGKLFF.

This clone was found a few times. The chain is built from TRBV30 and TRBJ2-7; D perhaps matches TRBD1 (5 bases). This CDR3 is 14 amino acids long. Looked up from germline, CDR1 is GTSNPN and CDR2 is SVGIG (reference sequence). The V end lost 2 bases, the J end lost 6 bases, and 17 bases lay between the germline ends. In DNA form, the CDR3 reads TGTGCCTGGAGTCCCCCGTATGACAGAAGCGAGCAGTACTTC. Protein: CAWSPPYDRSEQYF.

This rearrangement joins TRBV18 to TRBJ2-5; TRBD2 matches at 13 bases. CDR1 KGHSH and CDR2 LQKENI come from the germline V gene. The CDR3 sequence is 16 residues long. The trim removed 1 base at V and 3 bases at J, leaving 2 bases unmatched. The CDR3 here is CASSPRTSGSEETQYF. The CDR3 DNA reads TGTGCCAGCTCACCACGGACTAGCGGGAGCGAAGAGACCCAGTACTTC.

This clone was observed a handful of times. The chain uses TRBV4-1 and TRBJ1-1, with 8 bases fitting TRBD1. CDR3 length: 13 residues. The germline V gene encodes CDR1 MGHRA and CDR2 YSYEKL. Germline trimming cut 4 bases from V and 8 bases from J; bases unmatched to any gene: 6. In DNA, the CDR3 is TGCGCCAGCAGCCCGGCTTGGGACAGGGAAGCTTTCTTT. It yields the protein CASSPAWDREAFF.

V gene TRBV25-1 combines with J gene TRBJ2-7, with a tentative D call TRBD1 (6 bases). Per germline, CDR1 MGHDK and CDR2 SYGVNS. The CDR3 extends over 14 amino acids. V was cut by 1 base and J by 9 bases, with 16 bases left in between. The CDR3 spells CASSEFRGRDVQYF. The CDR3 DNA sequence: TGTGCCAGCAGTGAATTCAGGGGCCGTGACGTGCAGTACTTC.

At least ten counts were recorded for this clone. In DNA form, the CDR3 reads TGTGCCAGCAGTCCGCAGGGGCAGGTCACTGAAGCTTTCTTT. Its translation: CASSPQGQVTEAFF. V usage is TRBV7-9 and J usage is TRBJ1-1; D may be TRBD1 (6 bases). This CDR3 is 14 amino acids long. Germline values: CDR1 SEHNR, CDR2 FQNEAQ (reference sequence). With 6 bases removed from V and 4 bases from J, the gap between germline ends came to 15 bases.

This chain uses TRBV10-3 with TRBJ2-1, with 7 bases that match TRBD2. Germline CDR1 reads ENHRY; CDR2 reads SYGVKD. This CDR3 spans 15 amino acids. V shed 2 bases and J 6 bases; nucleotides not matched to a gene: 7. The CDR3 sequence: CAISETSEKLNEQFF. CDR3 coding DNA: TGTGCCATCAGTGAGACTAGCGAGAAGCTCAATGAGCAGTTCTTC.

The chain joins TRBV7-9 to TRBJ1-5; D unclear. Trimming pared 3 bases from V and 12 bases from J, leaving 15 bases between. This CDR3 spans 13 amino acids. Germline lookup yields CDR1 SEHNR and CDR2 FQNEAQ (reference sequence). The CDR3 DNA is TGTGCCAGCAGCTTTGGACGGACGGACTTCCAGCATTTT. The encoded protein is CASSFGRTDFQHF.

The genes are TRBV2 and TRBJ2-5; 11 bases map to TRBD2. CDR3 length: 15 amino acids. CDR1 SNHLY and CDR2 FYNNEI come from the germline V gene. Trimming cost V 10 bases and J 6 bases; bases outside gene matches: 13. CDR3 bases: TGTGCCACAGTGGGATGGCCTAGCGGGAGGAAGACCCAGTACTTC. This codes for CATVGWPSGRKTQYF.

The chain employs TRBV28 and TRBJ2-7; 8 nucleotides align to TRBD2. Germline loops: CDR1 MDHEN, CDR2 SYDVKM. J lost 7 bases, V lost 5 bases, and 10 bases had no gene match. The CDR3 extends over 14 amino acids. The DNA for the CDR3 is TGTGCCAGCAGTCCCAGAGCGGGAGTGTATGAGCAGTACTTC. Translation: CASSPRAGVYEQYF.

DNA for the CDR3: TGTGCCAGTAGTATTCCTGCGGGCGGCTACACCTTC. The encoded protein is CASSIPAGGYTF. The chain combines TRBV19 with TRBJ1-2; D is unclear. Germline lookup yields CDR1 LNHDA and CDR2 SQIVND (reference sequence). V lost 3 bases and J 8 bases, leaving 10 bases between the germline ends. The length of the CDR3 is 12 residues.

The CDR3 loop is CASSTWSGQPQHF. In DNA form, the CDR3 reads TGTGCCAGCAGCACCTGGTCGGGTCAGCCCCAGCATTTT. The V and J genes are TRBV9 and TRBJ1-5; no clear D gene. Germline loops: CDR1 SGDLS, CDR2 YYNGEE. Trimming shortened V by 4 bases and J by 6 bases, and 11 bases separated the two germline ends. This CDR3 comprises 13 residues.

The V call is TRBV15, the J call TRBJ2-7; 11 nucleotides agree with TRBD2. The CDR3 consists of 15 residues. Trimming took 1 base from V and 1 from J; bases not matched to a gene: 0. CDR1 LNHNV and CDR2 YYDKDF come from the germline V gene (reference sequence). CDR3 nucleotides: TGTGCCACCAGCAGAGGACTAGCGGGGTCCTACGAGCAGTACTTC. This gives the protein CATSRGLAGSYEQYF.

This chain connects TRBV5-1 to TRBJ2-7, with TRBD2 identical over 7 bases. With 2 bases clipped from V and 0 bases from J, the junction kept 11 bases outside the gene matches. The CDR3 is made up of 17 amino acids. Germline V gives CDR1 SGHRS, CDR2 YFSETQ. CDR3 in DNA: TGCGCCAGCAGCTTAGGGAGGGGAGGGCCGAGCTCCTACGAGCAGTACTTC. It is translated as CASSLGRGGPSSYEQYF.

This clone was picked up one time. DNA of the CDR3: TGTGCCAGCAGCCACGGGACAGGTACTAACTATGGCTACACCTTC. It translates to CASSHGTGTNYGYTF. The V and J genes are TRBV4-2 and TRBJ1-2; 8 bases align to TRBD1. CDR1 is LGHNA and CDR2 is YNFKEQ in the germline V gene. Trimming cost V 3 bases and J 0 bases; bases outside gene matches: 3. The CDR3 has 15 residues.

V usage is TRBV7-3 and J usage is TRBJ2-6, with no clear D. Per the germline V gene, CDR1 is SGHTA and CDR2 is FQGTGA. Trimming pared 7 bases from V and 4 bases from J, leaving 11 bases between. CDR3 size: 14 residues. The CDR3 nucleotides read TGTGCCAGCACCCCCCGTTTCGGGGCCAACGTCCTGACTTTC. Protein sequence: CASTPRFGANVLTF.

The chain carries TRBV6-5 and TRBJ2-7; D uncertain. Germline V gene data show CDR1 as MNHEY and CDR2 as SVGAGI. The CDR3 contains 12 residues. V lost 8 bases to trimming and J lost 3 bases, with 11 bases between them. DNA for the CDR3: TGTGCCAGCTACCAGCGATTCTACGAGCAGTACTTC. As protein: CASYQRFYEQYF.

This clone was seen more than once but under ten times. The chain has TRBV29-1 and TRBJ2-5, with TRBD2 matching 8 bases. This CDR3 contains 13 residues. Trimming at V came to 7 bases and at J to 3 bases, leaving 7 bases not matched to a gene. Germline CDR1 and CDR2: SQVTM and ANQGSEA. The CDR3 nucleotides read TGCAGCGCGGGGGGGTCAAACGAAGAGACCCAGTACTTC. Translated: CSAGGSNEETQYF.

The rearrangement links TRBV5-1 to TRBJ1-1; TRBD1 matches at 7 bases. J was trimmed by 2 bases and V by 0 bases; bases with no gene match: 4. Germline V gives CDR1 SGHRS, CDR2 YFSETQ. The CDR3 is 15 amino acids. CDR3 loop: CASSLDTGANTEAFF. CDR3 in DNA: TGCGCCAGCAGCTTGGATACAGGGGCCAACACTGAAGCTTTCTTT.

V usage is TRBV2 and J usage is TRBJ1-6, with TRBD1 matching 7 bases. Germline V gene lookup returns CDR1 SNHLY and CDR2 FYNNEI. CDR3 length equals 13 residues. The V segment lost 7 bases and the J segment 10 bases; nucleotides outside the gene matches: 7. CDR3 region: CASIDREFSPLHF. The CDR3 nucleotides read TGTGCCAGCATCGACAGGGAGTTCTCACCCCTCCACTTT.